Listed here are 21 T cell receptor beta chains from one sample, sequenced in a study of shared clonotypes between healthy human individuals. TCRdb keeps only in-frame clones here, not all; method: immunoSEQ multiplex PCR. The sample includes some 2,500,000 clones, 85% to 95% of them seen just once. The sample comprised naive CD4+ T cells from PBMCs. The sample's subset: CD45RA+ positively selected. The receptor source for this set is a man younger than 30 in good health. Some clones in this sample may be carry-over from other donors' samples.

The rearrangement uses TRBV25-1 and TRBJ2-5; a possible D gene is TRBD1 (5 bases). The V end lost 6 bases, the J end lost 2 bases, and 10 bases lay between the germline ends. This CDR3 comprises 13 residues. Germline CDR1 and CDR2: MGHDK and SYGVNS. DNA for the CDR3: TGTGCCAGCAGGCAGGGTTCGCAAGAGACCCAGTACTTC. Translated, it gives CASRQGSQETQYF.

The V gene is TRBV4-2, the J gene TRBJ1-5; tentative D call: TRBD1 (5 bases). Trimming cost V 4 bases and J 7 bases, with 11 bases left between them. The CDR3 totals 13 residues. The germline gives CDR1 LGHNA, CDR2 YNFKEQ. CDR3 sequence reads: CASSLGTAQPQHF. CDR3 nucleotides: TGTGCCAGCAGCCTCGGGACCGCCCAGCCCCAGCATTTT.

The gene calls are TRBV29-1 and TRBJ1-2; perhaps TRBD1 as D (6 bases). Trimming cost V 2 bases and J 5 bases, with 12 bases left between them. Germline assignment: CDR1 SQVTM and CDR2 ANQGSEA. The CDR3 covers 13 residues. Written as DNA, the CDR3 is TGCAGCGTTGAAAGCGGGACAAGGTATGGCTACACCTTC. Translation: CSVESGTRYGYTF.

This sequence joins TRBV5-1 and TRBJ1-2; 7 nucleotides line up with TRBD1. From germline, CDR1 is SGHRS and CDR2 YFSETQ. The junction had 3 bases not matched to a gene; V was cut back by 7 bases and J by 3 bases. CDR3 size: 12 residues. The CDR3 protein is CASRQGDYGYTF. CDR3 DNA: TGCGCCAGCCGACAGGGTGACTATGGCTACACCTTC.

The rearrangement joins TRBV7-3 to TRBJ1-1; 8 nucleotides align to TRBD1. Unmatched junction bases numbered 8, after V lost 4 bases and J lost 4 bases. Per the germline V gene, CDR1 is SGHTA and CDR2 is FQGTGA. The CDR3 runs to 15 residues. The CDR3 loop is CASSSPGGGSTEAFF. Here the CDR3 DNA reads TGTGCCAGCAGCTCACCAGGGGGCGGGAGCACTGAAGCTTTCTTT.

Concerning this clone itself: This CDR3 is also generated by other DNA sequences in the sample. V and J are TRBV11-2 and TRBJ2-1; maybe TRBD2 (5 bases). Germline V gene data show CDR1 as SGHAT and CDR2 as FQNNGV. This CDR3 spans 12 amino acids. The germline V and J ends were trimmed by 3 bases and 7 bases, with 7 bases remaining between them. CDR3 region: CASSFGGNEQFF. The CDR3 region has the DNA TGTGCCAGCAGCTTTGGAGGTAATGAGCAGTTCTTC. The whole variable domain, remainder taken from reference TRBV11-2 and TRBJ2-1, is EAGVAQSPRYKIIEKRQSVAFWCNPISGHATLYWYQQILGQGPKLLIQFQNNGVVDDSQLPKDRFSAERLKGVDSTLKIQPAKLEDSAVYLCASSFGGNEQFFGPGTRLTVL.

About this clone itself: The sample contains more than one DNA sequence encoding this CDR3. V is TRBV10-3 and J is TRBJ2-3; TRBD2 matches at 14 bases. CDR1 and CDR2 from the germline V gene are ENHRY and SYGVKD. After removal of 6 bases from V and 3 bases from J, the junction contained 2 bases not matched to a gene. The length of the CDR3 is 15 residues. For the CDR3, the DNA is TGTGCCATCAGGGGGACTAGCGGGAGTACAGATACGCAGTATTTT. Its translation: CAIRGTSGSTDTQYF.

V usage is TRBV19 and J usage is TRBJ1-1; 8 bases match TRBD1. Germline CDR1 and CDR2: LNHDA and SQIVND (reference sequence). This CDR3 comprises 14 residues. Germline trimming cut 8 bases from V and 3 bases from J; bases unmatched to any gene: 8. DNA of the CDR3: TGTGCCAGTGGACAGGGCGGAGGGGACACTGAAGCTTTCTTT. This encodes CASGQGGGDTEAFF.

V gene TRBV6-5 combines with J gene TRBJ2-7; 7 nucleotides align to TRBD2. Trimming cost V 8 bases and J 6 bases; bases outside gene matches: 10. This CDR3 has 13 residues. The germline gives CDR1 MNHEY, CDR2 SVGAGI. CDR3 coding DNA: TGTGCCAGCCGCTGGGGCGGGAGCGGCGAGCAGTACTTC. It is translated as CASRWGGSGEQYF.

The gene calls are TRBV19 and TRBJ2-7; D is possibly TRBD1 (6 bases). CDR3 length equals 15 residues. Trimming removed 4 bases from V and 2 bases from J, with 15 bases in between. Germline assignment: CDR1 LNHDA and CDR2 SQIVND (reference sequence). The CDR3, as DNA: TGTGCCAGTAGTACCGACAGGTTGACCACCTACGAGCAGTACTTC. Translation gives CASSTDRLTTYEQYF.

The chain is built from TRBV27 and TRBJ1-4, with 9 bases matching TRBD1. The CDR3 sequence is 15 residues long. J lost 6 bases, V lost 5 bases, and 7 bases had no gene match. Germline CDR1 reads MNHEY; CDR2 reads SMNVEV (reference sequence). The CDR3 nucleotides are TGTGCCAGCAGTCGGACAGGGGCCAATTATGAAAAACTGTTTTTT. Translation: CASSRTGANYEKLFF.

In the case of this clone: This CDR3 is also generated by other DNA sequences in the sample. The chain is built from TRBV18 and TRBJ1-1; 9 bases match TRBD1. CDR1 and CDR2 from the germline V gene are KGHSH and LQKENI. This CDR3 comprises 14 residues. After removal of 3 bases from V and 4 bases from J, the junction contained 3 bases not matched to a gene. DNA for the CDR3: TGTGCCAGCTCACCTACAGGGGGCGGCACTGAAGCTTTCTTT. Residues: CASSPTGGGTEAFF.

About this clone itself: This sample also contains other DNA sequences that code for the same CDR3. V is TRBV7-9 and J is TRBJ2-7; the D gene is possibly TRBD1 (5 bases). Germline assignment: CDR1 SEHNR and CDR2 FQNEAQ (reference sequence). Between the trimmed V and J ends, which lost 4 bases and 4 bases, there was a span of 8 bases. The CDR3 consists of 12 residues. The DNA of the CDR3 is TGTGCCAGCAGCTCCCAGGGTTACGAGCAGTACTTC. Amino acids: CASSSQGYEQYF.

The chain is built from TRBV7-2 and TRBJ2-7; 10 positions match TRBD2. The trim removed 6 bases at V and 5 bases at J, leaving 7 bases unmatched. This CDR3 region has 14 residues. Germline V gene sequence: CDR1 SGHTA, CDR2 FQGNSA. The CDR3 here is CASRVAGGRDEQYF. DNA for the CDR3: TGTGCCAGCAGGGTAGCGGGAGGCCGGGACGAGCAGTACTTC.

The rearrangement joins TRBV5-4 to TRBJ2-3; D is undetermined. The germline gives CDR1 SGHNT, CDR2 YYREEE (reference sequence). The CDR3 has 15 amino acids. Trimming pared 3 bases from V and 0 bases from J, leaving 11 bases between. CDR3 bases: TGTGCCAGCAGCTCGGAACGTGACAGCACAGATACGCAGTATTTT. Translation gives CASSSERDSTDTQYF. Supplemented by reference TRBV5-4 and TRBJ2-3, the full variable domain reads ETGVTQSPTHLIKTRGQQVTLRCSSQSGHNTVSWYQQALGQGPQFIFQYYREEENGRGNFPPRFSGLQFPNYSSELNVNALELDDSALYLCASSSERDSTDTQYFGPGTRLTVL.

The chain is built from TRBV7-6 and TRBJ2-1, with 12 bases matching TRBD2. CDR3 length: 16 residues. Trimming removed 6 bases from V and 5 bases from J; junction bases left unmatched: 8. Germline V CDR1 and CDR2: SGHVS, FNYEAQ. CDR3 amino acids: CASSWTSGTVHNEQFF. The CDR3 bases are TGTGCCAGCAGTTGGACTAGCGGGACGGTCCACAATGAGCAGTTCTTC.

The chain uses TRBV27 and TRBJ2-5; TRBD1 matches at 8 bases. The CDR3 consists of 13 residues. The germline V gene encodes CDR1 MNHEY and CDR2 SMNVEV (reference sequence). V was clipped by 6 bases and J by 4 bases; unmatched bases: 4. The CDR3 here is CASRQGDGETQYF. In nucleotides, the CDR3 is TGTGCCAGCAGACAGGGGGACGGAGAGACCCAGTACTTC.

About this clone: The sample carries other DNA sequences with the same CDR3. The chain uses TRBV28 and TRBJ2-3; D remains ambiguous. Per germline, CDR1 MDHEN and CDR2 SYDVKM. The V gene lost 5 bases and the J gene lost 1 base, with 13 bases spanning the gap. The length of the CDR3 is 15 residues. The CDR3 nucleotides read TGTGCCAGCAGTCCCGGGCAGGTCGGCACAGATACGCAGTATTTT. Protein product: CASSPGQVGTDTQYF.

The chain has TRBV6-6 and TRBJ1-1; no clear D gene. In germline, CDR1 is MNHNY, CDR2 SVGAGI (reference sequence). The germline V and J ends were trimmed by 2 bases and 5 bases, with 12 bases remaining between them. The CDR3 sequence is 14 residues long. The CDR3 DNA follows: TGTGCCAGCAGTTACCCTCCGGGTGGGACTGAAGCTTTCTTT. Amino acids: CASSYPPGGTEAFF.

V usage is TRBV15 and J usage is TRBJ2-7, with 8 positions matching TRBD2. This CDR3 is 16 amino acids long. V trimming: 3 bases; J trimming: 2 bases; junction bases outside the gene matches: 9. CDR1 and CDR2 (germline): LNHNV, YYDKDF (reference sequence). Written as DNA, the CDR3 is TGTGCCACCAGCAGGGAGGATAGCGGGGCTACCTACGAGCAGTACTTC. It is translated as CATSREDSGATYEQYF.

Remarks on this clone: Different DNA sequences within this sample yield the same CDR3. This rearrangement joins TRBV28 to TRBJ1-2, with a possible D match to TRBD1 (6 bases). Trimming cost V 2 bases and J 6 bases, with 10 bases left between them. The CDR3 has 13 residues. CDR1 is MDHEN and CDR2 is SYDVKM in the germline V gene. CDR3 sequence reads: CASSLTGGDGYTF. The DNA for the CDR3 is TGTGCCAGCAGTTTAACTGGGGGCGATGGCTACACCTTC.